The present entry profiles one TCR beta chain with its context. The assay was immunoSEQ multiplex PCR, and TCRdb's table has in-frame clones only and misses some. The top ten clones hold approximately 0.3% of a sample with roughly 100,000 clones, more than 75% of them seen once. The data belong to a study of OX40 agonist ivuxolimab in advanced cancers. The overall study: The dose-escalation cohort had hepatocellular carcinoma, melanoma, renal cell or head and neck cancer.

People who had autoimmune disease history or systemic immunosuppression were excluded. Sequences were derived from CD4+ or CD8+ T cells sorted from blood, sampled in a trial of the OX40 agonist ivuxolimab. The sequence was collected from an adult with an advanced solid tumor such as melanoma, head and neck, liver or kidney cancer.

CDR3 nucleotide sequence: TGTGCCAGCAGCCCGACAGGGGCCGCCGGGGAGCTGTTTTTT. It yields the protein CASSPTGAAGELFF. The chain recombines TRBV9 with TRBJ2-2; 8 bases are shared with TRBD1. Germline CDR1 reads SGDLS; CDR2 reads YYNGEE. V gave up 4 bases and J gave up 6 bases; unmatched junction bases: 5. This CDR3 comprises 14 residues.